Presented here are 20 T cell receptor beta chains from one specimen sequenced in a study of beta chain features in type 1 diabetes. These receptors' antigens are unknown. The authors reverse transcribed all of the isolated RNA, so sequencing captured expressed TCRB transcripts. Method: immunoSEQ multiplex PCR; TCRdb's copy keeps in-frame clones and lacks some. The repertoire holds approximately 250,000 clones, with roughly 10% as singletons. General study points: The study found moderately but significantly shorter TCRB CDR3s in all four CD4+ subsets of Type 1 diabetes patients.

Source material: naive CD4+ T cells from blood. All receptors come from a man aged 25-40 years with type 1 diabetes.

This clone was seen only a few times. The chain couples TRBV5-4 to TRBJ2-3, with D uncertain. The CDR3 is 12 residues long. Germline V gene data show CDR1 as SGHNT and CDR2 as YYREEE (reference sequence). Deletions cut 6 bases from V and 4 bases from J, with 9 bases between. The DNA of the CDR3 is TGTGCCAGCAAATCCGAGGCAGATACGCAGTATTTT. Protein product: CASKSEADTQYF.

The V gene is TRBV4-1, the J gene TRBJ2-7, with TRBD1 matching over 8 bases. CDR1 and CDR2 (germline): MGHRA, YSYEKL. The V segment lost 6 bases and the J segment 4 bases; nucleotides outside the gene matches: 5. The CDR3 is 13 amino acids. Here the CDR3 reads CASSLDREYEQYF. CDR3 DNA sequence: TGCGCCAGCAGTTTGGACAGGGAATACGAGCAGTACTTC.

The genes are TRBV25-1 and TRBJ1-2, with a possible D match to TRBD1 (6 bases). Germline CDR1 is MGHDK and CDR2 is SYGVNS. V was pared by 4 bases and J by 4 bases, with 16 bases between. The CDR3 is made up of 15 amino acids. The CDR3 DNA is TGTGCCAGCAGTGGGACCCTCGACAGGACCTATGGCTACACCTTC. It encodes CASSGTLDRTYGYTF.

There are a few counts of this clone. The genes are TRBV15 and TRBJ2-7; D is possibly TRBD1 (5 bases). V lost 0 bases and J lost 5, with 8 bases in between. Looked up from germline, CDR1 is LNHNV and CDR2 is YYDKDF (reference sequence). CDR3 length: 13 residues. CDR3 amino acids: CATSRDLGDEQYF. The CDR3 DNA reads as TGTGCCACCAGCAGAGATCTAGGGGACGAGCAGTACTTC. Based on the CDR3 plus reference TRBV15 and TRBJ2-7, the full variable domain is DAMVIQNPRYQVTQFGKPVTLSCSQTLNHNVMYWYQQKSSQAPKLLFHYYDKDFNNEADTPDNFQSRRPNTSFCFLDIRSPGLGDTAMYLCATSRDLGDEQYFGPGTRLTVT.

This clone was detected only a few times. The rearrangement joins TRBV29-1 to TRBJ2-5; possible D gene TRBD2, 5 bases. Trimming left V 1 base short and J 5 bases short, with 20 bases between. The CDR3 is 16 amino acids. The germline CDR1 and CDR2 sequences are SQVTM and ANQGSEA. The DNA for the CDR3 is TGCAGCGTTGAAGGGGAGCGACACGACTGGAGGGAGACCCAGTACTTC. It encodes CSVEGERHDWRETQYF.

The rearrangement uses TRBV28 and TRBJ1-1; TRBD1 agrees at 7 bases. This CDR3 is 12 amino acids long. Looked up from germline, CDR1 is MDHEN and CDR2 is SYDVKM. V was clipped by 2 bases and J by 10 bases; unmatched bases: 4. The CDR3 reads CASSLSHRGAFF. CDR3 in DNA: TGTGCCAGCAGTTTAAGTCACAGGGGAGCTTTCTTT.

This chain links TRBV11-2 with TRBJ2-1; 8 nucleotides agree with TRBD1. Germline-derived CDR1 and CDR2 are SGHAT and FQNNGV. The V and J ends lost 4 bases and 6 bases, in that order; junction bases with no gene match: 2. The CDR3 spans 13 residues. CDR3 loop: CASSSRGLNEQFF. CDR3 DNA: TGTGCCAGCAGCTCCAGGGGGCTCAATGAGCAGTTCTTC.

This clone has more than one count but fewer than ten. This chain connects TRBV28 to TRBJ2-5; TRBD1 matches 8 bases. The CDR3 is made up of 12 amino acids. The germline V gene encodes CDR1 MDHEN and CDR2 SYDVKM. J lost 6 bases, V lost 6 bases, and 3 bases had no gene match. The DNA for the CDR3 is TGTGCCAGCAGACAGGGGGGAAAGACCCAGTACTTC. Translated, it gives CASRQGGKTQYF.

This clone turned up a few times. The DNA for the CDR3 is TGTGCCAGCAGCCCCGGGGGGGTGGGAGCCTACAATGAGCAGTTCTTC. Amino acids: CASSPGGVGAYNEQFF. The V call is TRBV11-3, the J call TRBJ2-1, with 8 bases aligning to TRBD2. J gave up 2 bases and V 5 bases, and 8 bases lay outside the gene matches. The CDR3 is 16 amino acids. Germline-derived CDR1 and CDR2 are SGHNT and YENEEA.

The chain joins TRBV28 to TRBJ1-2, with TRBD1 identical over 7 bases. From germline, CDR1 is MDHEN and CDR2 SYDVKM. V shed 11 bases, J shed 2 bases, and the junction held 14 bases outside the gene matches. CDR3 length: 15 amino acids. The CDR3 protein is CAASRDSPGNYGYTF. The DNA for the CDR3 is TGTGCCGCCTCCCGGGACAGCCCCGGCAACTATGGCTACACCTTC.

This clone was picked up a small number of times. The J gene is TRBJ2-2, the V gene TRBV5-1; tentatively, D is TRBD1 (6 bases). The CDR3 length is 13 residues. With 9 bases removed from V and 2 bases from J, the gap between germline ends came to 11 bases. Per the germline V gene, CDR1 is SGHRS and CDR2 is YFSETQ. CDR3 in DNA: TGCGCCACCCAGACAGGAAACACCGGGGAGCTGTTTTTT. Translating gives CATQTGNTGELFF. Filled out from reference TRBV5-1 and TRBJ2-2, the complete variable domain reads KAGVTQTPRYLIKTRGQQVTLSCSPISGHRSVSWYQQTPGQGLQFLFEYFSETQRNKGNFPGRFSGRQFSNSRSEMNVSTLELGDSALYLCATQTGNTGELFFGEGSRLTVL.

The chain couples TRBV6-1 to TRBJ2-5; TRBD1 agrees at 7 bases. V shed 6 bases, J shed 5 bases, and the junction held 6 bases outside the gene matches. The CDR3 runs to 13 residues. The germline V gene has CDR1 MNHNS and CDR2 SASEGT. The CDR3 region has the DNA TGTGCCAGCAGCGCGACAGGGCTGGAGACCCAGTACTTC. Translated, it gives CASSATGLETQYF.

This clone has more than one count but fewer than ten. V gene TRBV7-2 combines with J gene TRBJ1-6, with 7 nucleotides matching TRBD1. Germline CDR1 SGHTA, CDR2 FQGNSA. This CDR3 comprises 12 residues. The V and J ends lost 5 bases and 9 bases, in that order; junction bases with no gene match: 1. The CDR3 loop is CASSRDSSPLHF. The CDR3 DNA follows: TGTGCCAGCAGCAGGGACAGTTCACCCCTCCACTTT. Full variable domain (outside the CDR3, taken from reference TRBV7-2 and TRBJ1-6): GAGVSQSPSNKVTEKGKDVELRCDPISGHTALYWYRQSLGQGLEFLIYFQGNSAPDKSGLPSDRFSAERTGGSVSTLTIQRTQQEDSAVYLCASSRDSSPLHFGNGTRLTVT.

The chain links TRBV5-1 to TRBJ1-2; TRBD1 matches 7 bases. The CDR3 consists of 14 residues. In germline, CDR1 is SGHRS, CDR2 YFSETQ. J was trimmed by 8 bases and V by 2 bases; bases with no gene match: 9. The chain's CDR3 is CASSFQGGSGGYTF. CDR3 nucleotide sequence: TGCGCCAGCAGCTTCCAGGGGGGATCGGGCGGCTACACCTTC.

The genes are TRBV7-8 and TRBJ2-7, with TRBD1 matching 11 bases. CDR1 SGHVS and CDR2 FQNEAQ come from the germline V gene. V lost 4 bases, J lost 7 bases, and 3 bases stayed unmatched. The CDR3 is made up of 13 amino acids. The CDR3 DNA reads as TGTGCCAGCAGCTGGGACAGGGGGGGAGAGCAGTACTTC. Its translation is CASSWDRGGEQYF.

This clone was recorded a few times. The chain couples TRBV4-1 to TRBJ1-4, with 7 positions matching TRBD1. CDR1 is MGHRA, CDR2 YSYEKL, per germline. With V trimmed by 4 bases and J by 7 bases, 6 bases remained unmatched. The CDR3 runs to 14 residues. The DNA of the CDR3 is TGCGCCAGCAGCCCGGGACAGAAGTTTGAAAAACTGTTTTTT. Protein sequence: CASSPGQKFEKLFF.

This clone has just a few counts. This rearrangement joins TRBV5-1 to TRBJ2-2, with D possibly matching TRBD2 (6 bases). CDR1 is SGHRS and CDR2 is YFSETQ in the germline V gene. The germline V and J ends were trimmed by 2 bases and 1 base, with 9 bases remaining between them. There are 15 residues in the CDR3. CDR3: CASSLFGGNTGELFF. DNA of the CDR3: TGCGCCAGCAGCTTATTCGGGGGGAACACCGGGGAGCTGTTTTTT.

This chain joins TRBV5-1 and TRBJ2-5, with 8 bases fitting TRBD1. V trimming: 3 bases; J trimming: 5 bases; junction bases outside the gene matches: 12. This CDR3 region has 16 residues. Germline V gene lookup returns CDR1 SGHRS and CDR2 YFSETQ. The CDR3 DNA sequence: TGCGCCAGCAGCTCCCTCGGACAGGGACATGGGGAGACCCAGTACTTC. This encodes CASSSLGQGHGETQYF.

This clone was seen a handful of times. V and J are TRBV6-6 and TRBJ1-6; D unclear. Per germline, CDR1 MNHNY and CDR2 SVGAGI (reference sequence). Trimming pared 3 bases from V and 10 bases from J, leaving 10 bases between. The CDR3 has 13 residues. The CDR3 DNA follows: TGTGCCAGCAGTTATGGAGGGATATCACCCCTCCACTTT. Amino acids: CASSYGGISPLHF.

V is TRBV6-1 and J is TRBJ1-1; D is uncertain. The length of the CDR3 is 13 residues. The V end lost 6 bases, the J end lost 11 bases, and 19 bases lay between the germline ends. Germline assignment: CDR1 MNHNS and CDR2 SASEGT. The CDR3 reads CASRQLGGGEAFF. Here the CDR3 DNA reads TGTGCCAGCAGACAGCTCGGCGGAGGTGAGGCTTTCTTT.